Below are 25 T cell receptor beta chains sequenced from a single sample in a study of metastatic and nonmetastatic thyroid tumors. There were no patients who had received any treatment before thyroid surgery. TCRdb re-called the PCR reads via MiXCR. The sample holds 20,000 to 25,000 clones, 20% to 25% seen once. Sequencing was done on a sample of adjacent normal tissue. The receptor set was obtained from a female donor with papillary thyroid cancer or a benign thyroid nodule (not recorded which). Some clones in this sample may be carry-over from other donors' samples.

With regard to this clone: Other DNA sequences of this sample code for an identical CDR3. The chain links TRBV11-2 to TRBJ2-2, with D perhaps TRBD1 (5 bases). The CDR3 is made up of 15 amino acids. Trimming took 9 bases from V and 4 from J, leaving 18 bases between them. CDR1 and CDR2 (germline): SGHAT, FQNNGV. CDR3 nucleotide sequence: TGTGCCAGTAGCCCTGACACAGGTGGCACCGGGGAGCTGTTTTTT. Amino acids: CASSPDTGGTGELFF.

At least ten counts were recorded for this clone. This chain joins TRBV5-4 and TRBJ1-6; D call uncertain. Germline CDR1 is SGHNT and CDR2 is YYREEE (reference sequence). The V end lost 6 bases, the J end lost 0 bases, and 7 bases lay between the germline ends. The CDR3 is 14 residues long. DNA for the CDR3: TGTGCCAGCACCGGAAGCTCCTATAATTCACCCCTCCACTTT. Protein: CASTGSSYNSPLHF.

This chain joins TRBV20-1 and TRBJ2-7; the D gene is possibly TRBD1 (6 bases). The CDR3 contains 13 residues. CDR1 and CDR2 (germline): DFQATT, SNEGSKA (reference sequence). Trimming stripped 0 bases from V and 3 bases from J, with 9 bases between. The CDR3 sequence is CSARDGQLYEQYF. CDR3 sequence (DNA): TGCAGTGCTAGAGATGGACAGCTCTACGAGCAGTACTTC.

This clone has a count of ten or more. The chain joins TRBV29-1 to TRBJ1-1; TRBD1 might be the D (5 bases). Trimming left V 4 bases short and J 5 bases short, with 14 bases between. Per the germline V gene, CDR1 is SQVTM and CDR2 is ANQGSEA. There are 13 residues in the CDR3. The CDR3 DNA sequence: TGCAGCGTTGCAATGGGGGGAGGGACTGAAGCTTTCTTT. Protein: CSVAMGGGTEAFF.

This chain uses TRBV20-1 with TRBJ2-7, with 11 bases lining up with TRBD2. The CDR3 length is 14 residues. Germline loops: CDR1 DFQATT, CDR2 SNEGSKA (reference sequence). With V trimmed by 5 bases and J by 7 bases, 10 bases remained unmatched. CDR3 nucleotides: TGCAGTGCTCGGTCCGGGACTAGCGGAGTTGAGCAGTACTTC. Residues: CSARSGTSGVEQYF.

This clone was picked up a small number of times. The CDR3 DNA sequence: TGTGCCAGCAGTTACAGGTCTGGGATAGGGGGCTACACCTTC. As protein: CASSYRSGIGGYTF. This chain connects TRBV6-6 to TRBJ1-2, with no clear D. CDR3 length: 14 amino acids. V gave up 2 bases and J gave up 8 bases, with 15 bases separating them. Germline CDR1 is MNHNY and CDR2 is SVGAGI (reference sequence).

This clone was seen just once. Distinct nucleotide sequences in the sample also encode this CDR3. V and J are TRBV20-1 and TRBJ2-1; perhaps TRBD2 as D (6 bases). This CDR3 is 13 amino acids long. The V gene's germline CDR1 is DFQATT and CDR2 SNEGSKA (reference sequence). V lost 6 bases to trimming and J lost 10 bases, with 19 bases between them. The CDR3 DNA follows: TGCAGTGCGAGTACGGGGGTTGAGACCGAGCAGTTCTTC. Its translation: CSASTGVETEQFF.

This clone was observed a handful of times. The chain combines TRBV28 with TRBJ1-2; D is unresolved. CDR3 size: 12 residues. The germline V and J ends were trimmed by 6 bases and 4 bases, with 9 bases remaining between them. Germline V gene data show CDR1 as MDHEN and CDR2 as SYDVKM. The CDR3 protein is CASRDWTYGYTF. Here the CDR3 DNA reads TGTGCCAGCAGGGACTGGACCTATGGCTACACCTTC.

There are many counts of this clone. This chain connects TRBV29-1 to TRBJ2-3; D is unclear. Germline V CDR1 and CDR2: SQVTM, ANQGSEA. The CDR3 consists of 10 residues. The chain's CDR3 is CHPRRDTQYF. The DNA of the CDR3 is TGCCACCCCCGGCGAGATACGCAGTATTTT.

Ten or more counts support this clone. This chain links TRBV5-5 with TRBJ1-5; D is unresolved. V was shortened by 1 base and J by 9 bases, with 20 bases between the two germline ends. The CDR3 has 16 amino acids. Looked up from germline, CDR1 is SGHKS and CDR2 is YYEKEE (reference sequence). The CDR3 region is CASSLFSQPKVLPQHF. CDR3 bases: TGTGCCAGCAGCTTGTTTAGTCAGCCCAAAGTGCTGCCCCAGCATTTT.

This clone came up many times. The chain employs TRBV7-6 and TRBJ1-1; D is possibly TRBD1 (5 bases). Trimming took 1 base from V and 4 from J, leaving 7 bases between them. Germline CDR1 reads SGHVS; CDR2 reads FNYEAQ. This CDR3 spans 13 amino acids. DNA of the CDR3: TGTGCCAGCAGCTTAGTGCAGGGCACTGAAGCTTTCTTT. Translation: CASSLVQGTEAFF.

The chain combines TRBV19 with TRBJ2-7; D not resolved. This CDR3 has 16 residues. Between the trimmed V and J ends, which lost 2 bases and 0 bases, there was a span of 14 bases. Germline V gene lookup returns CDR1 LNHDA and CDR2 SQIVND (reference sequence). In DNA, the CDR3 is TGTGCCAGTAGTATACAAGAGACGGTGAGCTCCTACGAGCAGTACTTC. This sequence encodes CASSIQETVSSYEQYF.

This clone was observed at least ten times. CDR3: CSASGTGSSWGGNTIYF. DNA of the CDR3: TGCAGTGCTTCCGGGACAGGCAGCTCCTGGGGCGGAAACACCATATATTTT. The chain combines TRBV20-1 with TRBJ1-3; TRBD1 aligns across 8 bases. Germline-derived CDR1 and CDR2 are DFQATT and SNEGSKA (reference sequence). V shed 5 bases, J shed 4 bases, and the junction held 16 bases outside the gene matches. The CDR3 contains 17 residues.

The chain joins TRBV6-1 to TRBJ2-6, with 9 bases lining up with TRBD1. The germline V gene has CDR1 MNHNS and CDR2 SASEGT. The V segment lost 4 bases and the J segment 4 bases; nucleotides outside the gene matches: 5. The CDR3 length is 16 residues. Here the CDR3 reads CASSVGQGTGANVLTF. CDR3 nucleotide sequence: TGTGCCAGCAGTGTTGGACAGGGGACCGGGGCCAACGTCCTGACTTTC.

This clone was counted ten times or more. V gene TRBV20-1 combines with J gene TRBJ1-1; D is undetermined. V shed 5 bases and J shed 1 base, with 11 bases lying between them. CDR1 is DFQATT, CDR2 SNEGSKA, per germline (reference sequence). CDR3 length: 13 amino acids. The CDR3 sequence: CSASPSQNTEAFF. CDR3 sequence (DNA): TGCAGTGCTTCCCCCTCCCAGAACACTGAAGCTTTCTTT.

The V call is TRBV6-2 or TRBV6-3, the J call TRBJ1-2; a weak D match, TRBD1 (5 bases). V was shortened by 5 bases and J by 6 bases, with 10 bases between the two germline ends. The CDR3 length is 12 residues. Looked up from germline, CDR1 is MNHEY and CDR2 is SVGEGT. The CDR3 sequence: CASSRSGHGYTF. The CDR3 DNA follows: TGTGCCAGCAGTCGGTCAGGGCATGGCTACACCTTC.

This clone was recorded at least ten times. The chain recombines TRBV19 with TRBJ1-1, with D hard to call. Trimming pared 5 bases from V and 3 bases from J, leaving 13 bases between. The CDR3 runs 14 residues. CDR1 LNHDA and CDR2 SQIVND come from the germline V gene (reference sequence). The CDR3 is CASSAGFGDTEAFF. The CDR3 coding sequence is TGTGCCAGTAGTGCCGGGTTTGGGGACACTGAAGCTTTCTTT.

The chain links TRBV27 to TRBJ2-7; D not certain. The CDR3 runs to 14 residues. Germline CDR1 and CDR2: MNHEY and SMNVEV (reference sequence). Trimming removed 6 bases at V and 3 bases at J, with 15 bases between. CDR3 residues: CASSPSQLLYEQYF. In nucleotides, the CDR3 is TGTGCCAGCAGCCCATCGCAGCTCCTCTACGAGCAGTACTTC.

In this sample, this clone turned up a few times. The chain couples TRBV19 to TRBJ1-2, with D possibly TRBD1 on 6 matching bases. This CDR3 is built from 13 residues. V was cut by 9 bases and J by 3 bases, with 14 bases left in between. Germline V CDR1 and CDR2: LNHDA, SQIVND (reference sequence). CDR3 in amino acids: CARGTDRYYGYTF. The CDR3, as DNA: TGTGCCAGGGGTACGGACAGATACTATGGCTACACCTTC.

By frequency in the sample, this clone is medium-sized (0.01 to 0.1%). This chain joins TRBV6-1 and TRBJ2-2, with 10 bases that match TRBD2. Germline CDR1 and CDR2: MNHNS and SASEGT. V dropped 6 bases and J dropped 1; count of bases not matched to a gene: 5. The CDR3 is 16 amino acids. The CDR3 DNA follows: TGTGCCAGCAGGGCTATAGCGGGAGGGAACACCGGGGAGCTGTTTTTT. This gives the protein CASRAIAGGNTGELFF.

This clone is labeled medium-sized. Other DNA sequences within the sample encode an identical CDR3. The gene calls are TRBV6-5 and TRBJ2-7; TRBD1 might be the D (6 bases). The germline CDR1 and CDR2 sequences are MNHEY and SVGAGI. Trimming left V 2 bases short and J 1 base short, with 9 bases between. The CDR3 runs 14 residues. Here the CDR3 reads CASSYPDSSYEQYF. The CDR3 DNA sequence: TGTGCCAGCAGTTACCCGGACAGTTCCTACGAGCAGTACTTC.

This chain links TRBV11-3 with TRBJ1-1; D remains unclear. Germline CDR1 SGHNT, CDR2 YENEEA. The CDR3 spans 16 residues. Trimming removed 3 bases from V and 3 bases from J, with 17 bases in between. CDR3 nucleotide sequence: TGTGCCAGCAGCTTGTGCATCCAAGCCTCGGACACTGAAGCTTTCTTT. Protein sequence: CASSLCIQASDTEAFF.

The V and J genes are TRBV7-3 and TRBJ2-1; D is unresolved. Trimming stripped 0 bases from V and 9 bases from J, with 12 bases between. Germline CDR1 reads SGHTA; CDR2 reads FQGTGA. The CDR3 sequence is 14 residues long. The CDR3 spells CASSLTFQQGEQFF. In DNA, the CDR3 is TGTGCCAGCAGCTTAACGTTCCAGCAAGGTGAGCAGTTCTTC.

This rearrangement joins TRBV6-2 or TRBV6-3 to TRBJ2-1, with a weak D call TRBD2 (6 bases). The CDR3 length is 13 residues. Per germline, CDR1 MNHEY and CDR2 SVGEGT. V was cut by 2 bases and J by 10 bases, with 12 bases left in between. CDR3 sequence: CASSYPRSGEQFF. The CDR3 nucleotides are TGTGCCAGCAGTTACCCTCGGAGCGGGGAGCAGTTCTTC.

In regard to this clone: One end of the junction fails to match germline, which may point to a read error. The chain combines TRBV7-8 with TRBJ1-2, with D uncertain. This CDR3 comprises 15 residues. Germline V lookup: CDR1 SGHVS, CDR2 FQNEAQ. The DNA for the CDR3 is TGTGCCAGCAGCCCCTCAGTCGGGGAGCTCTATGTCTACACCTTC. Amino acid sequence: CASSPSVGELYVYTF.